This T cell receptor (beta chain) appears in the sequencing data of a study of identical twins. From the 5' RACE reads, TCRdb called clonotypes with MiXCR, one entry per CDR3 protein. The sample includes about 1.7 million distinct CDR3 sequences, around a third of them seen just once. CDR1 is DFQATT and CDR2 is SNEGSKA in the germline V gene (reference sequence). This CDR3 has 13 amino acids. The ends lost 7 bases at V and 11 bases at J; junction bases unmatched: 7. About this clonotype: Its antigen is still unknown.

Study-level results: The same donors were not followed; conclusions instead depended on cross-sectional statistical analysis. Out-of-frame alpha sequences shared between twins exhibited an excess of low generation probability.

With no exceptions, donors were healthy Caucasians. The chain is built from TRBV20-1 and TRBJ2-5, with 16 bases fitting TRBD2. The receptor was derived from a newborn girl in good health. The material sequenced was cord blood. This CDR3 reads CSETGLAGGGQYF. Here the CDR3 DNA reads TGCAGTGAAACGGGACTAGCGGGAGGGGGGCAGTACTTC.